Reported below is one T cell receptor beta chain. This entry belongs to a study of blood T cell repertoires in COVID-19. Study overall: There were acute and convalescent COVID-19 samples, and they came from the United States, Italy and Spain. T cells, B-cell-depleted T cells, or PBMCs provided the cDNA or gDNA that served as material.

Per the original methods: Amplifying reference gene primers gave estimates of nucleated cell counts. Clones were read by immunoSEQ multiplex PCR, and TCRdb kept only the in-frame ones, dropping some. For V, J and clone size, that table is used; D and trimming come from the DNA. The table records a few hundred thousand clones, approximately 89% of them present only once. The CDR3 covers 16 residues. With 7 bases clipped from V and 2 bases from J, the junction kept 11 bases outside the gene matches. CDR1 is SNHLY and CDR2 is FYNNEI in the germline V gene. The Seattle patients, enrolled during active infection, were followed longitudinally.

Sequenced material: peripheral blood. J is TRBJ2-1 and V is TRBV2, with 7 positions matching TRBD2. This clonotype was obtained from a woman aged 25-40 years with COVID-19, enrolled during active disease. The CDR3 DNA follows: TGTGCCAGCACTTCGATTTTTGCGGGGGCCTACAATGAGCAGTTCTTC. Translation gives CASTSIFAGAYNEQFF.